The present T cell receptor (beta chain) was sequenced within a study of blood T cell repertoires in COVID-19. Study context: Donors in the United States, Italy and Spain gave samples during acute or convalescent COVID-19. PBMCs, B-cell-depleted T cells, or T cells provided the cDNA or gDNA that made up the material.

There are a few counts of this clone. Germline CDR1 LGHDT, CDR2 YNNKEL (reference sequence). This CDR3 spans 15 amino acids. The V and J ends lost 3 bases and 6 bases respectively, with 18 bases between them. In the original processing: Estimation of nucleated cell counts was performed using reference gene primer amplification. This table comes from immunoSEQ multiplex PCR, and its TCRdb copy is limited to in-frame clones, with some not included. V, J and clone size derive from that table, while D and trimming were established from the DNA sequence. The data hold some 190,000 clones, with approximately 80% observed a single time.

This receptor was identified in a woman between 45 and 60 years old with acute or convalescent COVID-19. V and J are TRBV3-1 (or the pseudogene TRBV3-2) and TRBJ2-7, with D perhaps matching TRBD2 (5 bases). What was sequenced was peripheral blood. The CDR3 here is CASSQDSFYRGEQYF. The CDR3 DNA follows: TGTGCCAGCAGCCAGGACTCGTTCTACCGAGGCGAGCAGTACTTC.